This is a list of T cell receptor beta chains from one sample in a study of blood T cell repertoires in COVID-19. Data came from immunoSEQ multiplex PCR; TCRdb stores just in-frame clones and leaves some out. This table has about 97,000 clones, approximately 90% appearing once. Input material: peripheral blood. The source of these receptors is a human donor in a cohort sampled during active COVID-19. CDR3s include the opening cysteine and the closing phenylalanine or tryptophan. Fields, in order: clone size, D gene, V gene, J gene, CDR3 protein, CDR3 DNA. The D gene is left open where the match is weak. The size field is filled for only some rows; it gives once, few, many or a size class.

NA	NA	TRBV5-1	TRBJ1-1	CASSGRENAEAFF	TGCGCCAGCAGCGGGCGCGAGAACGCTGAAGCTTTCTTT
NA	TRBD2	TRBV3-1/TRBV3-2	TRBJ2-1	CASSPTSGVRREQFF	TGTGCCAGCAGCCCCACTAGCGGGGTGCGTCGTGAGCAGTTCTTC
NA	NA	TRBV12-3/TRBV12-4	TRBJ1-2	CASSSGVGYTF	TGTGCCAGCAGTTCAGGGGTGGGCTACACCTTC
NA	NA	TRBV5-1	TRBJ2-2	CASSSGGTGTLRTPGELFF	TGCGCCAGCAGCTCTGGGGGGACGGGGACCTTAAGGACACCCGGGGAGCTGTTTTTT
NA	NA	TRBV28	TRBJ1-5	CASSRQPQHF	TGTGCCAGCAGTCGTCAGCCCCAGCATTTT
NA	TRBD1	TRBV11-2	TRBJ2-7	CASSLGQGAYEQYF	TGTGCCAGCAGCTTGGGACAGGGGGCATACGAGCAGTACTTC
NA	NA	TRBV12-5	TRBJ1-5	CASGLVGGPQHF	TGTGCTAGTGGTTTGGTAGGGGGGCCCCAGCATTTT
NA	TRBD1	TRBV9	TRBJ2-7	CASSFGTGEGEQYF	TGTGCCAGCAGCTTCGGGACAGGGGAGGGCGAGCAGTACTTC
NA	NA	TRBV12-5	TRBJ1-2	CASGTGQLYGYTF	TGTGCTAGTGGTACCGGACAGTTATATGGCTACACCTTC
once	TRBD2	TRBV19	TRBJ2-1	CASSIATSGGYNEQFF	TGTGCCAGTAGTATAGCTACTAGCGGGGGTTACAATGAGCAGTTCTTC
NA	TRBD2	TRBV15	TRBJ2-1	CATSRDSGLAVEQFF	TGTGCCACCAGCAGAGATTCGGGACTAGCGGTTGAGCAGTTCTTC
few	TRBD2	TRBV27	TRBJ2-7	CASRRSGTSGNAYEQYF	TGTGCCAGCAGGCGATCCGGGACTAGCGGGAATGCCTACGAGCAGTACTTC
once	TRBD2	TRBV5-8	TRBJ2-6	CASSQIGGAGANVLTF	TGTGCCAGCAGCCAGATCGGGGGGGCAGGGGCCAACGTCCTGACTTTC
few	TRBD1	TRBV2	TRBJ1-6	CASRKRDSYNSPLHF	TGTGCCAGCAGGAAACGGGACAGCTATAATTCACCCCTCCACTTT
NA	TRBD1	TRBV2	TRBJ1-3	CASGQGIRNTIYF	TGTGCCAGCGGACAGGGAATAAGGAACACCATATATTTT
NA	NA	TRBV4-3	TRBJ2-2	CASSSPRDAGELFF	TGCGCCAGCAGCTCCCCCCGGGATGCCGGGGAGCTGTTTTTT
NA	TRBD2	TRBV2	TRBJ2-3	CASSRRLAGSTDTQYF	TGTGCCAGCAGCCGTCGACTAGCGGGATCGACAGATACGCAGTATTTT
NA	NA	TRBV11-2	TRBJ2-7	CASSLDRAGYEQYF	TGTGCCAGCAGCTTAGATCGCGCAGGCTACGAGCAGTACTTC
NA	NA	TRBV3-1/TRBV3-2	TRBJ1-2	CASSQGTGTYGYTF	TGTGCCAGCAGCCAAGGAACAGGGACCTATGGCTACACCTTC
NA	TRBD2	TRBV4-1	TRBJ2-5	CASSQESFLAGGSRRQETQYF	TGCGCCAGCAGCCAAGAAAGTTTTCTAGCGGGAGGGAGCCGGCGCCAAGAGACCCAGTACTTC
NA	TRBD1	TRBV29-1	TRBJ2-3	CSGVQGARTDTQYF	TGCAGCGGAGTCCAGGGGGCGAGAACAGATACGCAGTATTTT
NA	NA	TRBV3-1/TRBV3-2	TRBJ2-1	CASSPLRRDPYNEQFF	TGTGCCAGCAGCCCCCTCAGGCGGGACCCCTACAATGAGCAGTTCTTC
NA	NA	TRBV27	TRBJ2-7	CASRDISSYEQYF	TGTGCCAGCCGGGACATCTCCTCCTACGAGCAGTACTTC
few	NA	TRBV2	TRBJ1-2	CASRPAHRVSVVIYGYTF	TGTGCCAGCAGGCCGGCCCACAGGGTTTCCGTCGTCATCTATGGCTACACCTTC
NA	NA	TRBV3-1/TRBV3-2	TRBJ2-5	CASSYRPGSQYF	TGTGCCAGCAGCTACCGACCGGGGTCCCAGTACTTC
NA	NA	TRBV14	TRBJ1-2	CASSQTGKYGYTF	TGTGCCAGCAGCCAAACAGGGAAATATGGCTACACCTTC
NA	NA	TRBV11-2	TRBJ1-2	CASSPGQISGYTF	TGTGCCAGCAGCCCCGGACAGATCTCCGGCTACACCTTC
NA	TRBD2	TRBV7-2	TRBJ2-2	CASSQPGLGHTGELFF	TGTGCCAGCAGCCAACCGGGACTAGGCCACACCGGGGAGCTGTTTTTT
NA	NA	TRBV6-1	TRBJ1-6	CASSEEVYRGTNYNSPLHF	TGTGCCAGCAGTGAGGAGGTCTATAGGGGGACTAACTATAATTCACCCCTCCACTTT
NA	TRBD1	TRBV27	TRBJ1-2	CASSLDRGGGYTF	TGTGCCAGCAGTCTCGACAGGGGCGGCGGCTACACCTTC
once	NA	TRBV6-5	TRBJ1-2	CASSYSGFYGYTF	TGTGCCAGCAGTTATAGCGGATTCTATGGCTACACCTTC
NA	NA	TRBV12-5	TRBJ1-2	CASGLGRGSYGYTF	TGTGCTAGTGGTTTGGGCAGGGGAAGTTATGGCTACACCTTC
NA	NA	TRBV5-1	TRBJ1-1	CASTPNGGDTEAFF	TGCGCCAGCACCCCCAACGGAGGGGACACTGAAGCTTTCTTT
NA	NA	TRBV10-1	TRBJ2-3	CASSDGRAPDTQYF	TGCGCCAGCAGTGATGGGCGGGCCCCGGATACGCAGTATTTT
once	TRBD1	TRBV4-1	TRBJ1-1	CASSTGQGGTEAFF	TGCGCCAGCAGCACGGGACAGGGGGGGACTGAAGCTTTCTTT
NA	NA	TRBV28	TRBJ2-2	CASSPGAAGYTGELFF	TGTGCCAGCAGCCCTGGGGCGGCAGGGTACACCGGGGAGCTGTTTTTT
NA	NA	TRBV7-2	TRBJ2-1	CASSLDEGVWNEQFF	TGTGCCAGCAGCTTAGATGAGGGAGTCTGGAATGAGCAGTTCTTC
NA	NA	TRBV18	TRBJ1-1	CASSPPNRVRTEAFF	TGTGCCAGCTCACCACCTAACAGGGTCCGCACTGAAGCTTTCTTT
NA	NA	TRBV15	TRBJ1-5	CATSRETGNQPQHF	TGTGCCACCAGCAGAGAGACAGGCAATCAGCCCCAGCATTTT
NA	TRBD2	TRBV7-2	TRBJ2-3	CASSFSSGLAPDTQYF	TGTGCCAGCAGCTTTTCTAGCGGGCTGGCCCCAGATACGCAGTATTTT
NA	NA	TRBV28	TRBJ1-5	CASRFDSGNQPQHF	TGTGCCAGCAGATTTGACAGCGGCAATCAGCCCCAGCATTTT
NA	NA	TRBV20-1	TRBJ2-5	CSAQQETQYF	TGCAGTGCTCAGCAAGAGACCCAGTACTTC
NA	TRBD1	TRBV6-2/TRBV6-3	TRBJ2-7	CASSYSGGTGGYEQYF	TGTGCCAGCAGTTACTCGGGCGGGACAGGGGGCTACGAGCAGTACTTC
NA	TRBD2	TRBV19	TRBJ2-1	CASSIGGLAGGEQFF	TGTGCCAGTAGTATAGGAGGGCTAGCGGGAGGTGAGCAGTTCTTC
NA	NA	TRBV5-1	TRBJ1-4	CASSLGYRDYGNEKLFF	TGCGCCAGCAGCTTGGGTTACAGGGATTATGGGAATGAAAAACTGTTTTTT